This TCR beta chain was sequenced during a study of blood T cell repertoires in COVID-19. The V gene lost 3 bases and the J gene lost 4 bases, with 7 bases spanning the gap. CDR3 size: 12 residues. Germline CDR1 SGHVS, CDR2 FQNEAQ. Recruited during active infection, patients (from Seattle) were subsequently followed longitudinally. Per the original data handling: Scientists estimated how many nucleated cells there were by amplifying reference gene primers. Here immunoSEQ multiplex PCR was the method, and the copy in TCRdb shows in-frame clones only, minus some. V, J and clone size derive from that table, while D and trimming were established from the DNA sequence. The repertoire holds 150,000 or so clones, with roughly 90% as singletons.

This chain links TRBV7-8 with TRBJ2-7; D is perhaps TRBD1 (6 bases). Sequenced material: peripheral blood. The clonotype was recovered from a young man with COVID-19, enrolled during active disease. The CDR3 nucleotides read TGTGCCAGCAGCTTCAGGGGTTACGAGCAGTACTTC. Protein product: CASSFRGYEQYF.